The 11 T cell receptor beta chains below were found in one sample sequenced in a study of T cell repertoires in cytomegalovirus infection. MiXCR, applied by TCRdb to the reads, yields one record per CDR3 protein. The data show approximately 990,000 distinct CDR3 sequences, 31% seen once. Their antigens are not known. The sample in question was cultured CD8+ T cells from PBMCs, obtained from culture after CMV antigen stimulation. These receptor sequences come from a human donor in good health (CMV status not recorded). Some clones in this sample may be carry-over from other donors' samples.

The chain is built from TRBV11-2 and TRBJ1-5; a weak D match, TRBD1 (6 bases). The CDR3 loop spans 13 amino acids. Germline values: CDR1 SGHAT, CDR2 FQNNGV. V lost 7 bases and J 4 bases, leaving 11 bases between the germline ends. The CDR3 sequence is CASTAGANQPQHF. The CDR3 DNA is TGTGCCAGCACCGCGGGGGCAAATCAGCCCCAGCATTTT.

The V gene is TRBV5-4, the J gene TRBJ2-2; 10 bases match TRBD1. The V segment lost 2 bases and the J segment 5 bases; nucleotides outside the gene matches: 9. CDR1 is SGHNT and CDR2 is YYREEE in the germline V gene (reference sequence). This CDR3 is 17 amino acids long. The CDR3 loop reads CASSLDPDRGSTGELFF. The CDR3 coding sequence is TGTGCCAGCAGCTTAGATCCGGACAGGGGGTCTACCGGGGAGCTGTTTTTT.

This clonotype was seen a few times. The chain recombines TRBV10-3 with TRBJ2-5, with 11 bases matching TRBD2. Trimming at V came to 4 bases and at J to 5 bases, leaving 9 bases not matched to a gene. The CDR3 loop spans 16 amino acids. Germline V lookup: CDR1 ENHRY, CDR2 SYGVKD. CDR3 protein: CAISVAGGPRWETQYF. CDR3 DNA sequence: TGTGCCATCAGTGTAGCGGGGGGGCCGAGATGGGAGACCCAGTACTTC.

This clonotype was counted at least ten times. Here the CDR3 reads CASSFGHYGPINEKLFF. The CDR3 DNA reads TGTGCCAGCAGCTTTGGACATTACGGACCGATTAATGAAAAACTGTTTTTT. This chain joins TRBV7-2 and TRBJ1-4, with D perhaps matching TRBD1 (5 bases). V was cut by 3 bases and J by 4 bases, with 18 bases left in between. The CDR3 length is 17 residues. Germline loops: CDR1 SGHTA, CDR2 FQGNSA.

In its sample, this clonotype was seen a few times. The chain has TRBV7-9 and TRBJ1-1, with a tentative D call TRBD1 (5 bases). CDR3 size: 16 residues. Germline V gene data show CDR1 as SEHNR and CDR2 as FQNEAQ (reference sequence). The germline V and J ends were trimmed by 5 bases and 4 bases, with 20 bases remaining between them. The CDR3 DNA reads TGTGCCAGCAGCCACCCGATTAAGGACACGGTCACTGAAGCTTTCTTT. Its translation: CASSHPIKDTVTEAFF. Complete variable domain (other parts from reference TRBV7-9 and TRBJ1-1): DTGVSQNPRHKITKRGQNVTFRCDPISEHNRLYWYRQTLGQGPEFLTYFQNEAQLEKSRLLSDRFSAERPKGSFSTLEIQRTEQGDSAMYLCASSHPIKDTVTEAFFGQGTRLTVV.

The chain has TRBV6-5 and TRBJ2-3; D perhaps matches TRBD2 (6 bases). The CDR3 consists of 15 residues. V lost 2 bases and J lost 6, with 15 bases in between. CDR1 and CDR2 (germline): MNHEY, SVGAGI. The CDR3 reads CASSYLGLRADTQYF. The DNA of the CDR3 is TGTGCCAGCAGTTACCTGGGACTCCGGGCGGATACGCAGTATTTT.

V usage is TRBV27 and J usage is TRBJ1-1; no clear D gene. Deletions cut 1 base from V and 5 bases from J, with 11 bases between. This CDR3 has 14 amino acids. Germline loops: CDR1 MNHEY, CDR2 SMNVEV (reference sequence). CDR3 nucleotides: TGTGCCAGCAGTTTATTCCCATTATCAACTGAAGCTTTCTTT. It translates to CASSLFPLSTEAFF.

The chain recombines TRBV12-3 or TRBV12-4 with TRBJ2-5; TRBD2 matches at 10 bases. The CDR3 is 18 amino acids. V trimming: 3 bases; J trimming: 0 bases; junction bases outside the gene matches: 10. CDR3 DNA sequence: TGTGCCAGCAGTTTTCTGGCTTCACTAGCGGGGTACCAAGAGACCCAGTACTTC. This gives the protein CASSFLASLAGYQETQYF.

V and J are TRBV4-1 and TRBJ1-1, with no clear D. V shed 2 bases and J shed 1 base, with 8 bases lying between them. The CDR3 extends over 14 amino acids. Germline CDR1 MGHRA, CDR2 YSYEKL. CDR3 residues: CASSQPSSNTEAFF. DNA for the CDR3: TGCGCCAGCAGCCAACCTTCTTCGAACACTGAAGCTTTCTTT.

This clonotype came up a few times. J is TRBJ2-3 and V is TRBV20-1, with D possibly matching TRBD2 (5 bases). The CDR3 is 14 residues long. CDR1 is DFQATT, CDR2 SNEGSKA, per germline (reference sequence). V lost 3 bases and J 3 bases, leaving 13 bases between the germline ends. The CDR3 DNA reads TGCAGTGCTAGGCGCTCCGGGGTTACAGATACGCAGTATTTT. Residues: CSARRSGVTDTQYF.

The chain couples TRBV4-2 to TRBJ2-5, with 14 nucleotides matching TRBD2. The germline V gene encodes CDR1 LGHNA and CDR2 YNFKEQ. This CDR3 has 17 amino acids. V lost 1 base, J lost 3 bases, and 4 bases stayed unmatched. The CDR3 region is CASSQVTSGGEEETQYF. The CDR3 bases are TGTGCCAGCAGCCAAGTGACTAGCGGGGGGGAAGAAGAGACCCAGTACTTC.